The clone carrying this T cell receptor (beta chain) was seen repeatedly, ten times or more. Little can be read into the size of this beta chain, an off-target read in a library designed for alpha chains. These data belong to a study of spatial heterogeneity in lung cancer. Time point described: sample taken at primary tumor resection. The study sequenced unsorted whole RNA from tumor, nontumor lung or frozen PBMC. TCRdb re-called the 5' RACE reads with MiXCR, one entry per CDR3 protein. This table has about 11,000 distinct CDR3 sequences, roughly 3.5% appearing once. The V gene's germline CDR1 is LNHNV and CDR2 YYDKDF (reference sequence). V lost 0 bases, J lost 2 bases, and 16 bases lay in between. This CDR3 is 17 amino acids long.

V and J are TRBV15 and TRBJ2-5, with D possibly being TRBD1 (6 bases). Source: PBMCs, taken at surgery. The TCR was taken from a female donor with early-stage non-small cell lung cancer. The CDR3 region has the DNA TGTGCCACCAGCAGAGATAGGGCAGGGGTAGGGCAAGAGACCCAGTACTTC. Translation: CATSRDRAGVGQETQYF.